This T cell receptor (beta chain) was retrieved from a study of T cell responses to AZD1222 COVID-19 vaccine. The length of the CDR3 is 16 residues. Germline V gene data show CDR1 as MNHEY and CDR2 as SVGAGI. V was pared by 0 bases and J by 1 base, with 5 bases of the junction left unmatched. Profiling relied on immunoSEQ multiplex PCR, and the TCRdb table lists in-frame clones only, not all of them. The table includes 100,000 to 150,000 clones, around 92% detected once. The chain combines TRBV6-5 with TRBJ2-7, with 8 bases that match TRBD1. The sequence derives from an adult in good health. This material consisted of peripheral blood, taken on day 0 of AZD1222 vaccination. This chain's CDR3 is CASSYSTGQVSYEQYF. The CDR3 DNA is TGTGCCAGCAGTTACTCTACGGGACAGGTATCCTACGAGCAGTACTTC.